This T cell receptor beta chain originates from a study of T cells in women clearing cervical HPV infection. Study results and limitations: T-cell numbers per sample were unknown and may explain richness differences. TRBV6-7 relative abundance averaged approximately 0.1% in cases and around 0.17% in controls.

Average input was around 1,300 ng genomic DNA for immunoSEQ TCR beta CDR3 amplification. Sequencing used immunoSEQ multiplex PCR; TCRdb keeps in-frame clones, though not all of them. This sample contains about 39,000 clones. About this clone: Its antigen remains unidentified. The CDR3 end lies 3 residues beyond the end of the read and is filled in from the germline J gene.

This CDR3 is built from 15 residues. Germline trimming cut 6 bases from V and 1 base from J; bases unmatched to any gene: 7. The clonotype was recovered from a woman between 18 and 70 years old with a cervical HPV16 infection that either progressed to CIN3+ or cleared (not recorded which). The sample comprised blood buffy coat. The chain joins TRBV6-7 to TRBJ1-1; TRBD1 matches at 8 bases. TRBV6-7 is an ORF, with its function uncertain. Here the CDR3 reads CASRRGGTGNTEAFF. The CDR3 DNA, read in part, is TGTGCCAGCAGGCGAGGTGGGACAGGGAACACTGAA.